Shown below are 30 T cell receptor beta chains from a single sample sequenced in a study of blood T cell repertoires in COVID-19. Here immunoSEQ multiplex PCR was the method, and the copy in TCRdb shows in-frame clones only, minus some. The sample has 140,000 to 150,000 clones, 86% seen once. The sequenced material came from PBMCs or T cells enriched from blood (not recorded which). The receptors stem from a man over 45 who had recovered from COVID-19.

The V gene is TRBV28, the J gene TRBJ2-5, with 11 bases lining up with TRBD1. The germline CDR1 and CDR2 sequences are MDHEN and SYDVKM. J was trimmed by 5 bases and V by 8 bases; bases with no gene match: 7. This CDR3 is 14 amino acids long. The CDR3 protein is CASVRTGGGETQYF. CDR3 in DNA: TGTGCCAGCGTACGGACAGGGGGCGGGGAGACCCAGTACTTC.

The chain is built from TRBV30 and TRBJ1-5; TRBD1 is a possible D gene (6 bases). This CDR3 is 15 amino acids long. CDR1 is GTSNPN, CDR2 SVGIG, per germline (reference sequence). V gave up 3 bases and J gave up 4 bases, with 16 bases separating them. CDR3 loop: CAWRKAGVLNQPQHF. CDR3 nucleotide sequence: TGTGCCTGGAGAAAGGCAGGGGTCTTGAATCAGCCCCAGCATTTT.

V is TRBV7-2 and J is TRBJ2-2, with 7 positions matching TRBD1. The CDR3 contains 15 residues. The trim removed 6 bases at V and 3 bases at J, leaving 7 bases unmatched. Germline CDR1 reads SGHTA; CDR2 reads FQGNSA. As DNA, the CDR3 is TGTGCCAGCAGGTCCGGGACAGCGGACACCGGGGAGCTGTTTTTT. It yields the protein CASRSGTADTGELFF.

The chain combines TRBV7-3 with TRBJ1-1; 8 bases match TRBD1. Germline V gives CDR1 SGHTA, CDR2 FQGTGA. V was pared by 5 bases and J by 3 bases, with 5 bases of the junction left unmatched. The CDR3 loop spans 14 amino acids. The CDR3 DNA reads as TGTGCCAGCAGCGCCGGGACAGGTCACACTGAAGCTTTCTTT. Protein sequence: CASSAGTGHTEAFF.

The gene calls are TRBV18 and TRBJ2-5; D is perhaps TRBD1 (5 bases). This CDR3 is 15 amino acids long. Germline V lookup: CDR1 KGHSH, CDR2 LQKENI. V was pared by 1 base and J by 3 bases, with 12 bases between. The CDR3 region is CASSPHQGWEETQYF. In nucleotides, the CDR3 is TGTGCCAGCTCACCACACCAGGGATGGGAAGAGACCCAGTACTTC.

This clone was counted once. The V gene is TRBV10-1, the J gene TRBJ1-5; 7 bases map to TRBD1. CDR1 WNHNN and CDR2 SYGVQD come from the germline V gene (reference sequence). J lost 7 bases, V lost 11 bases, and 11 bases had no gene match. The CDR3 is made up of 13 amino acids. CDR3 sequence reads: CAGIGKGAQPQHF. CDR3 coding DNA: TGCGCCGGGATAGGAAAGGGGGCGCAGCCCCAGCATTTT.

The chain is built from TRBV7-3 and TRBJ2-3; TRBD2 is a possible D gene (5 bases). CDR1 and CDR2 from the germline V gene are SGHTA and FQGTGA. The CDR3 totals 15 residues. V dropped 4 bases and J dropped 2 bases, with 13 bases sitting between them. The CDR3 sequence: CASSSSVGDTDTQYF. CDR3 sequence (DNA): TGTGCCAGCAGCTCCTCGGTGGGAGACACAGATACGCAGTATTTT.

This clone has just one count. This sequence joins TRBV4-1 and TRBJ2-5; 14 nucleotides agree with TRBD2. The CDR3 consists of 16 residues. Germline V gives CDR1 MGHRA, CDR2 YSYEKL. J was trimmed by 6 bases and V by 4 bases; bases with no gene match: 7. The CDR3 nucleotides are TGCGCCAGCAGCCTGACTAGCGGGAGGGTCATACAGACCCAGTACTTC. Encoded protein: CASSLTSGRVIQTQYF.

The chain joins TRBV2 to TRBJ2-2; possible D gene TRBD1, 6 bases. The CDR3 totals 15 residues. V dropped 8 bases and J dropped 1 base, with 14 bases sitting between them. The germline CDR1 and CDR2 sequences are SNHLY and FYNNEI. CDR3 sequence: CASHITGLNTGELFF. As DNA, the CDR3 is TGTGCCAGCCATATAACAGGGTTGAACACCGGGGAGCTGTTTTTT.

The chain combines TRBV18 with TRBJ2-3, with D possibly being TRBD1 (5 bases). The CDR3 length is 15 residues. In germline, CDR1 is KGHSH, CDR2 LQKENI. Trimming pared 3 bases from V and 5 bases from J, leaving 15 bases between. The CDR3: CASSPTVNVGDTQYF. DNA of the CDR3: TGTGCCAGCTCACCGACAGTAAACGTAGGAGATACGCAGTATTTT.

J is TRBJ2-5 and V is TRBV11-2; D gene uncertain. Per the germline V gene, CDR1 is SGHAT and CDR2 is FQNNGV. V was shortened by 2 bases and J by 2 bases, with 15 bases between the two germline ends. This CDR3 comprises 16 residues. The CDR3 DNA sequence: TGTGCCAGCAGCTTACGGGTAGTACTAACGCAAGAGACCCAGTACTTC. It is translated as CASSLRVVLTQETQYF.

V is TRBV3-1 (or the pseudogene TRBV3-2) and J is TRBJ2-5; the match to TRBD2 covers 11 bases. V lost 7 bases to trimming and J lost 9 bases; unmatched junction nucleotides: 13. This CDR3 spans 15 amino acids. In germline, CDR1 is LGHDT, CDR2 YNNKEL (reference sequence). Here the CDR3 DNA reads TGTGCCAGCACTGCGATACTAGCGGGGGCCCTGGCCCAGTACTTC. Amino acids: CASTAILAGALAQYF.

The chain is built from TRBV25-1 and TRBJ1-2; D perhaps matches TRBD1 (5 bases). CDR3 length: 14 amino acids. Looked up from germline, CDR1 is MGHDK and CDR2 is SYGVNS. The V end lost 6 bases, the J end lost 8 bases, and 19 bases lay between the germline ends. The chain's CDR3 is CASSPSGALRGYTF. Here the CDR3 DNA reads TGTGCCAGCAGCCCAAGTGGGGCCCTCCGAGGCTACACCTTC.

This chain connects TRBV7-9 to TRBJ1-6; weak D call: TRBD1 (5 bases). This CDR3 has 14 residues. CDR1 is SEHNR and CDR2 is FQNEAQ in the germline V gene (reference sequence). V was shortened by 5 bases and J by 5 bases, with 10 bases between the two germline ends. The DNA of the CDR3 is TGTGCCAGCAGCCGGGGGAGTGATAATTCACCCCTCCACTTT. It codes for CASSRGSDNSPLHF.

V usage is TRBV30 and J usage is TRBJ1-5; D is unresolved. V lost 7 bases and J 0 bases, leaving 28 bases between the germline ends. This CDR3 spans 19 amino acids. Germline V gene lookup returns CDR1 GTSNPN and CDR2 SVGIG (reference sequence). CDR3 protein: CASSPPGVRDGNSNQPQHF. CDR3 coding DNA: TGTGCCTCATCCCCCCCCGGGGTTAGGGATGGAAATAGCAATCAGCCCCAGCATTTT.

V usage is TRBV7-9 and J usage is TRBJ2-7; D is perhaps TRBD1 (5 bases). Germline V gene data show CDR1 as SEHNR and CDR2 as FQNEAQ (reference sequence). V was shortened by 3 bases and J by 5 bases, with 20 bases between the two germline ends. This CDR3 comprises 16 residues. CDR3 in amino acids: CASSFAPGRGGDEQYF. CDR3 nucleotide sequence: TGTGCCAGCAGCTTCGCACCAGGGCGTGGTGGCGACGAGCAGTACTTC.

The rearrangement links TRBV5-1 to TRBJ1-5; no definite D call. The V end lost 3 bases, the J end lost 5 bases, and 9 bases lay between the germline ends. The V gene's germline CDR1 is SGHRS and CDR2 YFSETQ. The CDR3 sequence is 13 residues long. CDR3 in amino acids: CASSSETDQPQHF. DNA of the CDR3: TGCGCCAGCAGCTCCGAGACTGATCAGCCCCAGCATTTT.

The chain has TRBV27 and TRBJ1-2; 11 bases match TRBD1. V was pared by 4 bases and J by 2 bases, with 9 bases of the junction left unmatched. CDR3 length equals 17 residues. Germline values: CDR1 MNHEY, CDR2 SMNVEV (reference sequence). CDR3 sequence: CASSWRGGQGGNYGYTF. In DNA form, the CDR3 reads TGTGCCAGCAGTTGGCGCGGGGGACAGGGGGGGAACTATGGCTACACCTTC.

V and J are TRBV7-3 and TRBJ2-7; TRBD1 matches at 9 bases. The germline CDR1 and CDR2 sequences are SGHTA and FQGTGA. J gave up 2 bases and V 5 bases, and 7 bases lay outside the gene matches. The CDR3 has 15 residues. This CDR3 is CASSLGQGHPYEQYF. In nucleotides, the CDR3 is TGTGCCAGCAGCCTAGGACAGGGGCATCCCTACGAGCAGTACTTC.

On this clone itself: The junction shows a germline mismatch at one end, possibly a read error. This chain connects TRBV7-2 to TRBJ1-6; weak D call: TRBD1 (5 bases). The length of the CDR3 is 15 residues. The germline V gene encodes CDR1 SGHTA and CDR2 FQGNSA. The CDR3 nucleotides read TGTGCCAGCAGCCCCCAGGGCTCCGATAATTCACCCCTCCACTTT. Its translation is CASSPQGSDNSPLHF.

This rearrangement joins TRBV24-1 to TRBJ1-4; TRBD1 might be the D (6 bases). The germline CDR1 and CDR2 sequences are KGHDR and SFDVKD. Trimming pared 12 bases from V and 7 bases from J, leaving 14 bases between. CDR3 length: 12 amino acids. The CDR3 bases are TGTGCCCTTCGTCGGGGGGCTGAAAAACTGTTTTTT. This encodes CALRRGAEKLFF.

The sample holds one count of this clone. The chain employs TRBV10-1 and TRBJ2-7, with a tentative D call TRBD1 (7 bases). Germline V gene data show CDR1 as WNHNN and CDR2 as SYGVQD (reference sequence). The CDR3 spans 16 residues. V lost 9 bases and J lost 5, with 26 bases in between. The CDR3 DNA reads as TGCGCCAGGCAACAGCGACAGGGACCGTCGGGGGACGAGCAGTACGTC. This gives the protein CARQQRQGPSGDEQYV.

This chain joins TRBV4-1 and TRBJ1-5, with D perhaps matching TRBD1 (6 bases). The V end was cut by 0 bases, the J end by 0 bases, with 6 bases between. The CDR3 has 15 residues. Germline CDR1 and CDR2: MGHRA and YSYEKL. Written as DNA, the CDR3 is TGCGCCAGCAGCCAAGACAGGGGTAGCAATCAGCCCCAGCATTTT. It translates to CASSQDRGSNQPQHF.

The rearrangement uses TRBV30 and TRBJ1-2; D is uncertain. Germline CDR1 GTSNPN, CDR2 SVGIG (reference sequence). The CDR3 totals 16 residues. V dropped 2 bases and J dropped 0 bases, with 16 bases sitting between them. The chain's CDR3 is CAWSPRGKPPNYGYTF. CDR3 DNA: TGTGCCTGGAGTCCCCGGGGTAAGCCCCCTAACTATGGCTACACCTTC.

The chain has TRBV9 and TRBJ2-5; 7 bases are a match to TRBD2. J lost 3 bases, V lost 1 base, and 6 bases had no gene match. Per the germline V gene, CDR1 is SGDLS and CDR2 is YYNGEE. This CDR3 comprises 15 residues. The CDR3 is CASSVSTSDKETQYF. CDR3 nucleotides: TGTGCCAGCAGCGTAAGTACTAGCGACAAAGAGACCCAGTACTTC.

This rearrangement joins TRBV2 to TRBJ1-5; 11 bases align to TRBD1. This CDR3 is 14 amino acids long. Germline values: CDR1 SNHLY, CDR2 FYNNEI. V gave up 3 bases and J gave up 10 bases; unmatched junction bases: 5. The CDR3 DNA reads TGTGCCAGCAGTGAGGGGACAGGGGGAGTCCCCCAGCATTTT. The encoded protein is CASSEGTGGVPQHF.

The V gene is TRBV7-6, the J gene TRBJ2-7; 10 bases fit TRBD1. V dropped 2 bases and J dropped 3; count of bases not matched to a gene: 4. Per the germline V gene, CDR1 is SGHVS and CDR2 is FNYEAQ. This CDR3 is 15 amino acids long. The CDR3 protein is CASSLKTGGLYEQYF. The DNA of the CDR3 is TGTGCCAGCAGCTTAAAGACAGGGGGCCTCTACGAGCAGTACTTC.

The genes are TRBV7-2 and TRBJ1-2, with D unresolved. V lost 5 bases to trimming and J lost 4 bases, with 11 bases between them. This CDR3 has 13 residues. Per germline, CDR1 SGHTA and CDR2 FQGNSA. The CDR3 spells CASSMTGIYGYTF. The CDR3, as DNA: TGTGCCAGCAGCATGACCGGGATCTATGGCTACACCTTC.

This clone has only a few counts. The chain links TRBV9 to TRBJ1-3, with a tentative D call TRBD1 (5 bases). The CDR3 spans 16 residues. Per the germline V gene, CDR1 is SGDLS and CDR2 is YYNGEE. V shed 3 bases and J shed 16 bases, with 29 bases lying between them. CDR3 DNA sequence: TGTGCCAGCAGCGCCCGACAGTTCTCTCTGGAAACACCATACTATTTT. Protein product: CASSARQFSLETPYYF.

V gene TRBV11-2 combines with J gene TRBJ2-2; 8 bases agree with TRBD2. Germline lookup yields CDR1 SGHAT and CDR2 FQNNGV. With V trimmed by 0 bases and J by 5 bases, 5 bases remained unmatched. The CDR3 spans 16 residues. The chain's CDR3 is CASSLDRSGKTGELFF. The CDR3 nucleotides are TGTGCCAGCAGCTTAGACCGTAGCGGGAAAACCGGGGAGCTGTTTTTT. Combining the CDR3 with reference TRBV11-2 and TRBJ2-2 gives the whole variable domain EAGVAQSPRYKIIEKRQSVAFWCNPISGHATLYWYQQILGQGPKLLIQFQNNGVVDDSQLPKDRFSAERLKGVDSTLKIQPAKLEDSAVYLCASSLDRSGKTGELFFGEGSRLTVL.